The 2 T cell receptor beta chains below come from one sample, sequenced in a study of blood T cell repertoires in COVID-19. Some clones are missing from TCRdb's copy, which holds only in-frame ones; the method was immunoSEQ multiplex PCR. Of 300,000 to 350,000 clones in the sample, around 90% are singletons; the top ten hold about 2.3%. What was sequenced was peripheral blood. The receptor source for this set is a man between 18 and 29 years old with active or convalescent COVID-19.

This chain uses TRBV19 with TRBJ2-4, with unresolved D. This CDR3 spans 16 amino acids. Trimming left V 0 bases short and J 4 bases short, with 13 bases between. Germline lookup yields CDR1 LNHDA and CDR2 SQIVND (reference sequence). CDR3 bases: TGTGCCAGTAGTATAGATCTGGCCAACCAAAAAAACATTCAGTACTTC. It is translated as CASSIDLANQKNIQYF.

This clone was counted a single time. The chain links TRBV10-3 to TRBJ2-1, with a tentative D call TRBD1 (6 bases). The V gene lost 10 bases and the J gene lost 5 bases, with 18 bases spanning the gap. The germline gives CDR1 ENHRY, CDR2 SYGVKD. The CDR3 has 14 amino acids. The chain's CDR3 is CASAGTQINNEQFF. The CDR3 nucleotides are TGTGCCAGCGCCGGGACACAGATTAACAATGAGCAGTTCTTC.